The clone carrying this T cell receptor beta chain occurred many times. Its antigen is still unknown. At one end the junction does not follow the germline gene, possibly because of a read error. The time point is: patch test 1, 2 weeks after DPC sensitization. Treatment: therapeutic diphenylcyclopropenone sensitization with weekly scalp DPC. Researchers extracted total RNA from unfractionated whole blood. Suited to DPC and affected by alopecia, the donors ranged from 18 to 70 years old. This sample is part of a study of human T cells and chemical hapten exposure. Looking at the study overall: Slight volume differences across pooled libraries mainly accounted for varying per-sample TCR yields.

Germline lookup yields CDR1 SEHNR and CDR2 FQNEAQ (reference sequence). This CDR3 is built from 13 residues. The study, taken as a whole, reports: The study found expanded TCRs formed significantly more large CDR3 similarity clusters than controls.

MiXCR, applied by TCRdb to the RACE reads, yields one record per CDR3 protein. The sample yields fewer than 45,000 distinct CDR3 sequences, over 3.5% seen once. Sequencing was performed on whole blood, taken in connection with sensitization to the hapten diphenylcyclopropenone (DPC). The genes are TRBV7-9 and TRBJ2-5, with TRBD1 as a possible D gene (5 bases). This clonotype was obtained from a middle-aged man with alopecia areata. Some clones in this sample may be carry-over from other donors' samples. CDR3 loop: CASTLAGQETQYF. The CDR3 coding sequence is TGTGCCAGCACCTTAGCAGGGCAAGAGACCCAGTACTTC. Using reference TRBV7-9 and TRBJ2-5 for the parts outside the CDR3, the full variable domain is DTGVSQNPRHKITKRGQNVTFRCDPISEHNRLYWYRQTLGQGPEFLTYFQNEAQLEKSRLLSDRFSAERPKGSFSTLEIQRTEQGDSAMYLCASTLAGQETQYFGPGTRLLVL.